The 21 T cell receptor beta chains in this list originate from one sample, sequenced in a study of blood T cell repertoires in COVID-19. TCRdb's copy holds only in-frame clones and misses some; the assay was immunoSEQ multiplex PCR. The sample yields about 87,000 clones, approximately 75% seen once. The sequenced material came from peripheral blood. The receptors derive from a woman aged 50 to 60 with acute or convalescent COVID-19.

The genes are TRBV6-5 and TRBJ2-5; possible D gene TRBD1, 6 bases. This CDR3 has 14 residues. CDR1 and CDR2 from the germline V gene are MNHEY and SVGAGI. The V end lost 7 bases, the J end lost 4 bases, and 16 bases lay between the germline ends. The CDR3 bases are TGTGCCAGCATTCTACAGGGAATTTCAGAGACCCAGTACTTC. It translates to CASILQGISETQYF.

The rearrangement joins TRBV11-2 to TRBJ2-1, with 11 bases that match TRBD2. From germline, CDR1 is SGHAT and CDR2 FQNNGV. This CDR3 has 15 residues. With V trimmed by 2 bases and J by 7 bases, 4 bases remained unmatched. CDR3 sequence reads: CASSLLAGGTNEQFF. The CDR3 bases are TGTGCCAGCAGCTTACTAGCGGGGGGCACGAATGAGCAGTTCTTC.

The chain combines TRBV15 with TRBJ2-6, with D tentatively TRBD1 (5 bases). CDR1 and CDR2 from the germline V gene are LNHNV and YYDKDF (reference sequence). The V end was cut by 2 bases, the J end by 0 bases, with 8 bases between. The CDR3 consists of 16 residues. CDR3 bases: TGTGCCACCAGCAGACAGGGCCCCTCTGGGGCCAACGTCCTGACTTTC. Translated: CATSRQGPSGANVLTF.

The rearrangement joins TRBV6-6 to TRBJ2-7; 8 bases map to TRBD1. Looked up from germline, CDR1 is MNHNY and CDR2 is SVGAGI (reference sequence). V dropped 0 bases and J dropped 5; count of bases not matched to a gene: 6. The CDR3 runs to 15 residues. Here the CDR3 DNA reads TGTGCCAGCAGTTACTCGAAGGACAGGGCTAACGAGCAGTACTTC. This sequence encodes CASSYSKDRANEQYF.

In its sample, this clone was seen a few times. The chain recombines TRBV5-1 with TRBJ2-2, with D tentatively TRBD1 (6 bases). CDR1 and CDR2 from the germline V gene are SGHRS and YFSETQ. V was shortened by 5 bases and J by 4 bases, with 18 bases between the two germline ends. The CDR3 totals 16 residues. As DNA, the CDR3 is TGCGCCAGCAGTCCGAGAACCGAGGGGGTCACCGGGGAGCTGTTTTTT. Translating it yields CASSPRTEGVTGELFF.

Remarks on this clone: The DNA is omitted, as the CDR3 cannot be located on it reliably, and the CDR3 follows TCRdb's listing. The chain has TRBV15 and TRBJ2-7; the table gives TRBD2 as D, unverified against the DNA. The CDR3 is 16 residues long, counting both termini. Germline assignment: CDR1 LNHNV and CDR2 YYDKDF (reference sequence). CDR3 residues: CATSSILGLGGYEQYF.

This clone has a handful of counts. V and J are TRBV5-1 and TRBJ1-1; 7 nucleotides line up with TRBD1. The germline V gene encodes CDR1 SGHRS and CDR2 YFSETQ. J was trimmed by 3 bases and V by 4 bases; bases with no gene match: 6. The CDR3 loop spans 14 amino acids. Written as DNA, the CDR3 is TGCGCCAGCAGCCTGGACAGGAGTTACACTGAAGCTTTCTTT. Translated: CASSLDRSYTEAFF.

The J gene is TRBJ2-1, the V gene TRBV25-1; 9 bases match TRBD1. Per the germline V gene, CDR1 is MGHDK and CDR2 is SYGVNS. V trimming: 2 bases; J trimming: 7 bases; junction bases outside the gene matches: 6. CDR3 length equals 15 residues. CDR3 residues: CASSEAQGARNEQFF. CDR3 in DNA: TGTGCCAGCAGTGAAGCACAGGGGGCGCGGAATGAGCAGTTCTTC.

This sequence joins TRBV6-4 and TRBJ2-4, with a weak D call TRBD1 (6 bases). This CDR3 region has 16 residues. Per the germline V gene, CDR1 is MRHNA and CDR2 is SNTAGT. Trimming pared 10 bases from V and 13 bases from J, leaving 32 bases between. Here the CDR3 DNA reads TGTGCCAAGTCCAACCAGGGTAGGTTTCGGACCAGGGGACAGTACTTC. Translating gives CAKSNQGRFRTRGQYF.

The chain combines TRBV7-9 with TRBJ1-2, with D possibly being TRBD1 (6 bases). The germline V and J ends were trimmed by 6 bases and 4 bases, with 12 bases remaining between them. The germline V gene has CDR1 SEHNR and CDR2 FQNEAQ (reference sequence). The CDR3 runs 13 residues. The CDR3 DNA is TGTGCCAGCAGAGCCGCGGGGGCCTATGGCTACACCTTC. It encodes CASRAAGAYGYTF.

The chain recombines TRBV6-1 with TRBJ1-6; D possibly corresponds to TRBD1 (5 bases). This CDR3 comprises 16 residues. V was shortened by 1 base and J by 8 bases, with 15 bases between the two germline ends. Germline V gene lookup returns CDR1 MNHNS and CDR2 SASEGT. CDR3 protein: CASSEGAGYPYSPLHF. The CDR3, as DNA: TGTGCCAGCAGTGAAGGGGCAGGGTACCCGTATTCACCCCTCCACTTT.

This chain links TRBV28 with TRBJ1-2; the D gene is possibly TRBD1 (5 bases). Germline CDR1 MDHEN, CDR2 SYDVKM. V shed 6 bases and J shed 0 bases, with 11 bases lying between them. This CDR3 is built from 14 residues. The CDR3 nucleotides read TGTGCCAGCAGGTGGGGGAGGGCTAACTATGGCTACACCTTC. It is translated as CASRWGRANYGYTF.

The V call is TRBV6-4, the J call TRBJ2-2; possibly TRBD1 for D (6 bases). The CDR3 sequence is 13 residues long. V lost 6 bases and J lost 3, with 8 bases in between. Germline lookup yields CDR1 MRHNA and CDR2 SNTAGT. The CDR3 bases are TGTGCCAGCAGCGCAGGGGACACCGGGGAGCTGTTTTTT. Its translation is CASSAGDTGELFF.

The rearrangement joins TRBV6-5 to TRBJ1-3; D not resolved. The CDR3 has 15 residues. CDR1 and CDR2 from the germline V gene are MNHEY and SVGAGI. V lost 6 bases to trimming and J lost 0 bases, with 12 bases between them. The CDR3 loop reads CASSGDAYSGNTIYF. CDR3 nucleotides: TGTGCCAGCAGCGGAGACGCTTACTCTGGAAACACCATATATTTT.

V usage is TRBV5-1 and J usage is TRBJ2-3; TRBD1 aligns across 8 bases. The junction had 4 bases not matched to a gene; V was cut back by 6 bases and J by 4 bases. The germline CDR1 and CDR2 sequences are SGHRS and YFSETQ. This CDR3 has 13 residues. CDR3: CASNQGAADTQYF. CDR3 sequence (DNA): TGCGCCAGCAACCAGGGGGCGGCAGATACGCAGTATTTT.

The chain links TRBV28 to TRBJ1-5; D might be TRBD1 (6 bases). CDR1 and CDR2 (germline): MDHEN, SYDVKM. The CDR3 has 14 amino acids. Deletions cut 7 bases from V and 4 bases from J, with 14 bases between. CDR3 sequence: CASMPGTSNQPQHF. CDR3 DNA: TGTGCCAGCATGCCCGGGACATCAAATCAGCCCCAGCATTTT.

The V gene is TRBV7-2, the J gene TRBJ2-7; D is uncertain. V lost 3 bases to trimming and J lost 0 bases, with 9 bases between them. CDR1 and CDR2 from the germline V gene are SGHTA and FQGNSA. The CDR3 extends over 14 amino acids. CDR3 sequence reads: CASSFLRSSYEQYF. DNA of the CDR3: TGTGCCAGCAGCTTTCTTAGGAGCTCCTACGAGCAGTACTTC.

The rearrangement links TRBV16 to TRBJ2-7; 10 positions agree with TRBD1. CDR1 is KGHSY, CDR2 FQNENV, per germline. The J segment lost 3 bases and the V segment lost 3 bases, leaving 5 bases of the junction unmatched. This CDR3 spans 15 amino acids. The CDR3 protein is CASSQRQGAIYEQYF. Written as DNA, the CDR3 is TGTGCCAGCAGCCAGAGACAGGGGGCGATCTACGAGCAGTACTTC.

A few counts support this clone. The chain uses TRBV28 and TRBJ1-5; 10 bases line up with TRBD1. CDR1 is MDHEN, CDR2 SYDVKM, per germline. This CDR3 region has 20 residues. With 4 bases clipped from V and 1 base from J, the junction kept 16 bases outside the gene matches. CDR3 sequence reads: CASSSLAFPGQGTSNQPQHF. CDR3 in DNA: TGTGCCAGCAGTTCTCTTGCCTTTCCGGGACAGGGGACCAGCAATCAGCCCCAGCATTTT.

This clone occurred a few times. The V call is TRBV7-2, the J call TRBJ2-1; 15 positions agree with TRBD2. Trimming removed 4 bases from V and 14 bases from J; junction bases left unmatched: 6. This CDR3 has 14 amino acids. Germline CDR1 is SGHTA and CDR2 is FQGNSA. The CDR3 bases are TGTGCCAGCAGCTCTCGGACTAGCGGGGGGGCCGAGTTCTTC. It specifies CASSSRTSGGAEFF.

The genes are TRBV4-1 and TRBJ1-1; no firm D call. Germline V lookup: CDR1 MGHRA, CDR2 YSYEKL. The CDR3 is made up of 16 amino acids. V was shortened by 0 bases and J by 2 bases, with 13 bases between the two germline ends. The CDR3 sequence is CASSQDILRDNTEAFF. The CDR3 nucleotides read TGCGCCAGCAGCCAAGATATATTACGGGATAACACTGAAGCTTTCTTT.